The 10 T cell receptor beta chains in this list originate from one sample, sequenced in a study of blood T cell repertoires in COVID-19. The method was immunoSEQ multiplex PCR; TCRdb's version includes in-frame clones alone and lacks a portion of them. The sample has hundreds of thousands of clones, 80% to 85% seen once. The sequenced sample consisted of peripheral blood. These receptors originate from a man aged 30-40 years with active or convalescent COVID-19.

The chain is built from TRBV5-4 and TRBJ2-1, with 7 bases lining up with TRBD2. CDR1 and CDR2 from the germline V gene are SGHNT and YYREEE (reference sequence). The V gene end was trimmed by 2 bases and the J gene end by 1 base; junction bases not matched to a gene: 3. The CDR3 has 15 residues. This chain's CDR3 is CASSLGEGSYNEQFF. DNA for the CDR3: TGTGCCAGCAGCTTAGGGGAGGGGTCCTACAATGAGCAGTTCTTC.

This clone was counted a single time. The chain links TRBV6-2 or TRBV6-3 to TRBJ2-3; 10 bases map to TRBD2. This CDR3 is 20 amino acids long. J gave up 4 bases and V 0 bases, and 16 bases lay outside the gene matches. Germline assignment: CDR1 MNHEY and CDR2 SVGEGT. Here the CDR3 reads CASSYSNPDSGRAFSDTQYF. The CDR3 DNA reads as TGTGCCAGCAGTTACTCGAACCCTGACAGCGGGAGGGCATTTTCAGATACGCAGTATTTT.

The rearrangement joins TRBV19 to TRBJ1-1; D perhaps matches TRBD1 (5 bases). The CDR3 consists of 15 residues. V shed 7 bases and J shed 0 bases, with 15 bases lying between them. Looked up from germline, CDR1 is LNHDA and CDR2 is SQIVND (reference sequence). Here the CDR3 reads CASTPTGSLNTEAFF. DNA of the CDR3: TGTGCCAGTACCCCCACAGGCTCCTTGAACACTGAAGCTTTCTTT.

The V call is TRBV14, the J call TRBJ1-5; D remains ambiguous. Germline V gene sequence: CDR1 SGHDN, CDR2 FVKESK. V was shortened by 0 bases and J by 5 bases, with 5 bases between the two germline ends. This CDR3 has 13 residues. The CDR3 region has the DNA TGTGCCAGCAGCCAAGATTTAGATCAGCCCCAGCATTTT. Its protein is CASSQDLDQPQHF.

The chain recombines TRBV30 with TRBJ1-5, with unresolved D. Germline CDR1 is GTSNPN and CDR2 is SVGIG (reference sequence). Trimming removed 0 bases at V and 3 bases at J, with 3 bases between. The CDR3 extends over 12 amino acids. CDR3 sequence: CAWSVNNQPQHF. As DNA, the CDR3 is TGTGCCTGGAGTGTCAACAATCAGCCCCAGCATTTT.

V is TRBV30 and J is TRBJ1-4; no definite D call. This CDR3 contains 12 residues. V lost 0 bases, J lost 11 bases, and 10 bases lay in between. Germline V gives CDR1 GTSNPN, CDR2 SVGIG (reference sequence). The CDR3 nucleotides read TGTGCCTGGAGTGTATCCCAACTGAAACTGTTTTTT. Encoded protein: CAWSVSQLKLFF. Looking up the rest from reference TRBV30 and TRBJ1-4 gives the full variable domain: SQTIHQWPATLVQPVGSPLSLECTVEGTSNPNLYWYRQAAGRGLQLLFYSVGIGQISSEVPQNLSASRPQDRQFILSSKKLLLSDSGFYLCAWSVSQLKLFFGSGTQLSVL.

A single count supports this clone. The CDR3 DNA sequence: TGTGCCAGCAGCTCACTAGCGGGGGCCTACAATGAGCAGTTCTTC. Translated, it gives CASSSLAGAYNEQFF. The rearrangement joins TRBV11-2 to TRBJ2-1; 11 bases match TRBD2. The CDR3 is made up of 15 amino acids. J was trimmed by 2 bases and V by 4 bases; bases with no gene match: 1. CDR1 is SGHAT, CDR2 FQNNGV, per germline.

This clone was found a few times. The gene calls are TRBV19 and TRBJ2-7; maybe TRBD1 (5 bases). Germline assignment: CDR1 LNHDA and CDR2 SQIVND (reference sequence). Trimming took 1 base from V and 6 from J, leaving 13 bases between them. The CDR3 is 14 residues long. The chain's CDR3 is CASSIGAGSSEQYF. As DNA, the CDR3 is TGTGCCAGTAGTATAGGAGCAGGGTCGAGCGAGCAGTACTTC.

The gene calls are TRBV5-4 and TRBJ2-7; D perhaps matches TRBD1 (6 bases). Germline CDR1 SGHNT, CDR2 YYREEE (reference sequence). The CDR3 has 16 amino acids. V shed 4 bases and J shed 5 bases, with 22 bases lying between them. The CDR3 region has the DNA TGTGCCAGCAGCCGAGATTACCCGGGACAAGCCCACGAGCAGTACTTC. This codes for CASSRDYPGQAHEQYF.

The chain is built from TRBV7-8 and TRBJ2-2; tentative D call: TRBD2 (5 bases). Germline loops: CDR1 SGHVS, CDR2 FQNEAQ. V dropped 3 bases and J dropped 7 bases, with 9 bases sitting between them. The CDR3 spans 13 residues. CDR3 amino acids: CASSLDFFGELFF. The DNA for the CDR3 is TGTGCCAGCAGCTTGGACTTCTTCGGGGAGCTGTTTTTT.